Shown below are 14 T cell receptor beta chains from a single sample sequenced in a study of T cell repertoires in aging, cancer and after chemotherapy. Rearranged V-D-J TRB sequences were amplified with a mixed TRB-A/B primer pool. TCRdb redid the calling of the multiplex PCR reads with MiXCR, one entry per CDR3 protein. The sample holds 1,400 or so distinct CDR3 sequences, approximately 68% seen once. Peripheral blood genomic DNA, not sorted cells or RNA, was the template. Source material: blood. The receptors stem from a human donor with a blood cancer.

The chain uses TRBV6-5 and TRBJ1-5; D unresolved. The CDR3 loop spans 13 amino acids. Germline V gives CDR1 MNHEY, CDR2 SVGAGI. V was trimmed by 7 bases and J by 5 bases, leaving 12 bases between them. The CDR3 sequence: CASTRLYDQPQHF. As DNA, the CDR3 is TGTGCCAGCACCCGACTGTACGATCAGCCCCAGCATTTT.

The chain couples TRBV19 to TRBJ2-2, with D perhaps TRBD1 (5 bases). The V end lost 3 bases, the J end lost 1 base, and 6 bases lay between the germline ends. The germline V gene encodes CDR1 LNHDA and CDR2 SQIVND (reference sequence). This CDR3 spans 14 amino acids. The DNA of the CDR3 is TGTGCCAGTAGTATCAGGGAGAACACCGGGGAGCTGTTTTTT. Protein product: CASSIRENTGELFF.

This clonotype showed up just once. One junction end disagrees with the germline gene, perhaps due to a read error. The CDR3 DNA follows: TGTGCCACAAGCAGTCCCCCGCCGTCAAGGGGCTACACCTTC. Its translation: CATSSPPPSRGYTF. The rearrangement joins TRBV15 to TRBJ1-2; D gene unclear. The CDR3 totals 14 residues. Looked up from germline, CDR1 is LNHNV and CDR2 is YYDKDF (reference sequence).

The genes are TRBV5-4 and TRBJ2-3; the D gene is possibly TRBD2 (6 bases). The germline V and J ends were trimmed by 4 bases and 5 bases, with 11 bases remaining between them. Germline lookup yields CDR1 SGHNT and CDR2 YYREEE (reference sequence). This CDR3 spans 13 amino acids. CDR3 sequence reads: CASSPRLGDTQYF. The CDR3 DNA reads TGTGCCAGCAGCCCTAGACTAGGAGATACGCAGTATTTT.

The gene calls are TRBV30 and TRBJ2-1; D ambiguous. Between the trimmed V and J ends, which lost 2 bases and 4 bases, there was a span of 15 bases. This CDR3 comprises 15 residues. From germline, CDR1 is GTSNPN and CDR2 SVGIG (reference sequence). CDR3 region: CAWSSPQAVYNEQFF. CDR3 nucleotides: TGTGCCTGGAGTTCCCCCCAGGCCGTATACAATGAGCAGTTCTTC. The full variable domain, rest sourced from reference TRBV30 and TRBJ2-1, is SQTIHQWPATLVQPVGSPLSLECTVEGTSNPNLYWYRQAAGRGLQLLFYSVGIGQISSEVPQNLSASRPQDRQFILSSKKLLLSDSGFYLCAWSSPQAVYNEQFFGPGTRLTVL.

The table lists this clonotype with a count of one. The chain's CDR3 is CASSEEGSLGLAGAYEQYF. CDR3 in DNA: TGTGCCAGCAGTGAAGAAGGGTCCCTGGGACTAGCGGGCGCTTACGAGCAGTACTTC. The rearrangement joins TRBV6-5 to TRBJ2-7; 12 positions match TRBD2. The V gene's germline CDR1 is MNHEY and CDR2 SVGAGI. With 5 bases clipped from V and 4 bases from J, the junction kept 18 bases outside the gene matches. The length of the CDR3 is 19 residues.

The chain links TRBV30 to TRBJ1-4; D is undetermined. CDR1 and CDR2 from the germline V gene are GTSNPN and SVGIG (reference sequence). Trimming stripped 0 bases from V and 3 bases from J, with 8 bases between. This CDR3 contains 14 residues. Here the CDR3 DNA reads TGTGCCTGGAGTGTAAGGCAGCCTAATGAAAAACTGTTTTTT. Translation: CAWSVRQPNEKLFF.

J is TRBJ2-1 and V is TRBV6-5, with 16 bases that match TRBD2. V gave up 2 bases and J gave up 7 bases; unmatched junction bases: 11. This CDR3 has 19 residues. Germline V gene data show CDR1 as MNHEY and CDR2 as SVGAGI. The CDR3 sequence is CASSYTFGTSGGARNEQFF. The CDR3 nucleotides read TGTGCCAGCAGTTACACCTTCGGGACTAGCGGGGGGGCGAGGAATGAGCAGTTCTTC.

The table lists this clonotype with a few counts. The V call is TRBV29-1, the J call TRBJ2-7; D gene unclear. The V and J ends lost 4 bases and 8 bases respectively, with 9 bases between them. The CDR3 contains 10 residues. Germline lookup yields CDR1 SQVTM and CDR2 ANQGSEA. The DNA for the CDR3 is TGCAGCGTTGTCGAGATCCAGCAGTACTTC. Translation gives CSVVEIQQYF.

The gene calls are TRBV30 and TRBJ2-7; 11 bases are a match to TRBD2. V was clipped by 8 bases and J by 6 bases; unmatched bases: 6. CDR1 is GTSNPN and CDR2 is SVGIG in the germline V gene (reference sequence). The CDR3 is 12 amino acids. This chain's CDR3 is CAGSGRASEQYF. In DNA form, the CDR3 reads TGTGCCGGTAGCGGGAGGGCCTCCGAGCAGTACTTC.

There are a few counts of this clonotype. The genes are TRBV6-5 and TRBJ1-6; 8 bases are shared with TRBD1. The V gene end was trimmed by 6 bases and the J gene end by 5 bases; junction bases not matched to a gene: 6. Germline V CDR1 and CDR2: MNHEY, SVGAGI. The CDR3 sequence is 15 residues long. CDR3 residues: CASRLTGAHNSPLHF. CDR3 sequence (DNA): TGTGCCAGCAGATTGACAGGGGCCCATAATTCACCCCTCCACTTT.

The genes are TRBV6-5 and TRBJ2-7; D remains ambiguous. The CDR3 runs 14 residues. V was trimmed by 8 bases and J by 6 bases, leaving 20 bases between them. Germline CDR1 and CDR2: MNHEY and SVGAGI. The CDR3 reads CASVRDPQSTEQYF. CDR3 bases: TGTGCCAGCGTGAGAGACCCACAGTCAACCGAGCAGTACTTC.

The genes are TRBV12-3 or TRBV12-4 and TRBJ2-3; D gene uncertain. This CDR3 has 11 amino acids. V was cut by 2 bases and J by 6 bases, with 3 bases left in between. In DNA form, the CDR3 reads TGTGCCAGCAGTTTAATGGATACGCAGTATTTT. Protein product: CASSLMDTQYF.

J is TRBJ1-1 and V is TRBV10-2; D not certain. Germline V gene lookup returns CDR1 WSHSY and CDR2 SAAADI. The CDR3 length is 12 residues. V lost 5 bases, J lost 3 bases, and 7 bases lay in between. In DNA form, the CDR3 reads TGCGCCAGCAGTCCGGAGGACACTGAAGCTTTCTTT. It yields the protein CASSPEDTEAFF.